Described below is a single T cell receptor beta chain sequence and its context. Its antigen is still unknown. The data were taken from a study of T cell repertoires in cytomegalovirus infection. The CDR3 extends over 12 amino acids. J was trimmed by 13 bases and V by 1 base; bases with no gene match: 6. Germline assignment: CDR1 MGHDK and CDR2 SYGVNS. MiXCR was run by TCRdb on the reads, yielding one entry per CDR3 protein. The sample has about a million distinct CDR3 sequences, approximately 31% seen once. The receptor was derived from a human donor in good health (CMV status not recorded). Some clones in this sample may be carry-over from other donors' samples. The V and J genes are TRBV25-1 and TRBJ1-2, with TRBD1 matching over 7 bases. The material was cultured CD8+ T cells from PBMCs, obtained from culture after CMV antigen stimulation. The CDR3 is CASSESTGRLTF. The CDR3 nucleotides read TGTGCCAGCAGTGAATCGACAGGGCGTCTCACCTTC.